A single sample is the source of the 26 T cell receptor beta chains below, sequenced in a study of blood T cell repertoires in COVID-19. Sequenced by immunoSEQ multiplex PCR; TCRdb stores in-frame clones only, minus some. The data contain roughly 250,000 clones, 80% to 90% of them seen just once; the ten biggest clones take up around 0.8%. The sequenced material came from peripheral blood. Receptor source: a man aged 25 to 40 with acute or convalescent COVID-19.

The rearrangement joins TRBV19 to TRBJ1-3; D unclear. Germline lookup yields CDR1 LNHDA and CDR2 SQIVND (reference sequence). V was clipped by 4 bases and J by 4 bases, with 14 bases between them. The CDR3 loop spans 15 amino acids. The CDR3 sequence: CASSSLGGSGNTIYF. CDR3 DNA sequence: TGTGCCAGTAGTAGTCTAGGAGGGTCCGGAAACACCATATATTTT.

This sequence joins TRBV9 and TRBJ2-5, with TRBD2 identical over 10 bases. The V gene end was trimmed by 1 base and the J gene end by 4 bases; junction bases not matched to a gene: 10. The CDR3 covers 17 residues. Germline CDR1 SGDLS, CDR2 YYNGEE. As DNA, the CDR3 is TGTGCCAGCAGCGTATTTGGTAGCGGGGGGAGCACAGAGACCCAGTACTTC. Protein sequence: CASSVFGSGGSTETQYF. The full variable domain, completed using reference TRBV9 and TRBJ2-5, is DSGVTQTPKHLITATGQRVTLRCSPRSGDLSVYWYQQSLDQGLQFLIQYYNGEERAKGNILERFSAQQFPDLHSELNLSSLELGDSALYFCASSVFGSGGSTETQYFGPGTRLLVL.

This chain uses TRBV5-4 with TRBJ1-2; D is possibly TRBD1 (5 bases). Germline V CDR1 and CDR2: SGHNT, YYREEE (reference sequence). Trimming shortened V by 2 bases and J by 4 bases, and 12 bases separated the two germline ends. The CDR3 is made up of 14 amino acids. The CDR3 region is CASSFRGGTYGYTF. The CDR3 DNA reads as TGTGCCAGCAGCTTTAGGGGCGGGACCTATGGCTACACCTTC. Combining the CDR3 with reference TRBV5-4 and TRBJ1-2 gives the whole variable domain ETGVTQSPTHLIKTRGQQVTLRCSSQSGHNTVSWYQQALGQGPQFIFQYYREEENGRGNFPPRFSGLQFPNYSSELNVNALELDDSALYLCASSFRGGTYGYTFGSGTRLTVV.

The V and J genes are TRBV6-5 and TRBJ2-3, with unresolved D. Per germline, CDR1 MNHEY and CDR2 SVGAGI. Trimming removed 6 bases from V and 2 bases from J, with 15 bases in between. This CDR3 comprises 15 residues. CDR3 in amino acids: CASSPARSYTDTQYF. The CDR3 region has the DNA TGTGCCAGCAGCCCCGCCAGGTCTTACACAGATACGCAGTATTTT.

CDR3 in DNA: TGTGCCAGCAGCTCCATCCAGGGTCTAAGCTCCTACAATGAGCAGTTCTTC. It translates to CASSSIQGLSSYNEQFF. This sequence joins TRBV9 and TRBJ2-1, with a tentative D call TRBD1 (5 bases). Germline V gene data show CDR1 as SGDLS and CDR2 as YYNGEE. CDR3 length equals 17 residues. Trimming took off 4 bases at V and 0 bases at J, with 17 bases between the two ends.

The V call is TRBV9, the J call TRBJ1-6, with 8 bases fitting TRBD1. The CDR3 length is 15 residues. Looked up from germline, CDR1 is SGDLS and CDR2 is YYNGEE. V shed 5 bases, J shed 5 bases, and the junction held 6 bases outside the gene matches. For the CDR3, the DNA is TGTGCCAGCAGGGCGTCGACAGGGGATAATTCACCCCTCCACTTT. Residues: CASRASTGDNSPLHF.

This clone was recorded only once. The rearrangement joins TRBV5-6 to TRBJ2-5, with 10 bases identical to TRBD2. The CDR3 loop spans 16 amino acids. Trimming removed 3 bases from V and 0 bases from J; junction bases left unmatched: 5. Germline assignment: CDR1 SGHDT and CDR2 YYEEEE. The CDR3 is CASSWGAGGYQETQYF. CDR3 nucleotide sequence: TGTGCCAGCAGCTGGGGAGCGGGGGGGTACCAAGAGACCCAGTACTTC.

Here the CDR3 DNA reads TGTGCCAGCTCACCCTTATCCCCTACCTACGGGTACAATGAGCAGTTCTTC. Translated: CASSPLSPTYGYNEQFF. This sequence joins TRBV18 and TRBJ2-1; no clear D gene. Germline CDR1 is KGHSH and CDR2 is LQKENI. V gave up 3 bases and J gave up 4 bases, with 19 bases separating them. The CDR3 extends over 17 amino acids.

In this sample, this clone turned up once. The chain employs TRBV30 and TRBJ2-2; possibly TRBD1 for D (5 bases). The CDR3 has 14 amino acids. The V and J ends lost 4 bases and 0 bases respectively, with 9 bases between them. Germline lookup yields CDR1 GTSNPN and CDR2 SVGIG (reference sequence). The CDR3 DNA reads as TGTGCCTGGAAAGACAGCTCGAACACCGGGGAGCTGTTTTTT. Its translation is CAWKDSSNTGELFF.

This rearrangement joins TRBV28 to TRBJ2-4; maybe TRBD1 (6 bases). Germline CDR1 and CDR2: MDHEN and SYDVKM. V gave up 7 bases and J gave up 6 bases, with 22 bases separating them. The CDR3 contains 16 residues. Written as DNA, the CDR3 is TGTGCCAGCACCCGTCAGGGGTCCCGGGCAAGAAACATTCAGTACTTC. Translated: CASTRQGSRARNIQYF.

This clone was recorded only once. CDR3 in DNA: TGTGCCAGCAGTTACCTAGCGGGCACAGATACGCAGTATTTT. Protein: CASSYLAGTDTQYF. The chain links TRBV6-5 to TRBJ2-3; TRBD2 aligns across 7 bases. Germline trimming cut 2 bases from V and 1 base from J; bases unmatched to any gene: 0. Germline CDR1 is MNHEY and CDR2 is SVGAGI. The CDR3 covers 14 residues.

This chain connects TRBV5-1 to TRBJ1-1; D might be TRBD1 (5 bases). Per the germline V gene, CDR1 is SGHRS and CDR2 is YFSETQ. The CDR3 is 16 residues long. V was trimmed by 0 bases and J by 0 bases, leaving 12 bases between them. The CDR3 DNA follows: TGCGCCAGCAGCTTGGGACAGTTCAGTATGAACACTGAAGCTTTCTTT. Protein sequence: CASSLGQFSMNTEAFF.

This clone showed up just once. The chain has TRBV5-1 and TRBJ1-1; unclear D gene. The germline V gene encodes CDR1 SGHRS and CDR2 YFSETQ. The CDR3 extends over 15 amino acids. V shed 2 bases and J shed 1 base, with 12 bases lying between them. The CDR3 coding sequence is TGCGCCAGCAGCTTATCGGTCGAAAAGAACACTGAAGCTTTCTTT. This codes for CASSLSVEKNTEAFF. Complete variable domain (other parts from reference TRBV5-1 and TRBJ1-1): KAGVTQTPRYLIKTRGQQVTLSCSPISGHRSVSWYQQTPGQGLQFLFEYFSETQRNKGNFPGRFSGRQFSNSRSEMNVSTLELGDSALYLCASSLSVEKNTEAFFGQGTRLTVV.

The chain combines TRBV3-1 (or the pseudogene TRBV3-2) with TRBJ2-3; D perhaps matches TRBD2 (6 bases). This CDR3 is 16 amino acids long. The germline V gene encodes CDR1 LGHDT and CDR2 YNNKEL (reference sequence). V lost 1 base, J lost 6 bases, and 17 bases lay in between. The CDR3 protein is CASSQGVVAGPDTQYF. The CDR3 DNA is TGTGCCAGCAGCCAAGGTGTAGTGGCGGGACCCGATACGCAGTATTTT.

The rearrangement links TRBV7-2 to TRBJ2-5; no definite D call. The V and J ends lost 3 bases and 2 bases respectively, with 7 bases between them. The CDR3 spans 13 residues. Looked up from germline, CDR1 is SGHTA and CDR2 is FQGNSA. The CDR3 DNA reads TGTGCCAGCAGCTTGAGTTGGCAAGAGACCCAGTACTTC. Translating it yields CASSLSWQETQYF. Combining the CDR3 with reference TRBV7-2 and TRBJ2-5 gives the whole variable domain GAGVSQSPSNKVTEKGKDVELRCDPISGHTALYWYRQSLGQGLEFLIYFQGNSAPDKSGLPSDRFSAERTGGSVSTLTIQRTQQEDSAVYLCASSLSWQETQYFGPGTRLLVL.

The chain joins TRBV9 to TRBJ1-2, with D perhaps TRBD1 (5 bases). CDR1 is SGDLS, CDR2 YYNGEE, per germline. There are 14 residues in the CDR3. The ends were cut back, 0 bases at V and 4 bases at J, with 10 bases in the middle. The CDR3, as DNA: TGTGCCAGCAGCGTAGGAAACAGGAGCTATGGCTACACCTTC. This gives the protein CASSVGNRSYGYTF.

The rearrangement links TRBV7-2 to TRBJ2-2; 11 bases fit TRBD2. V lost 5 bases, J lost 4 bases, and 9 bases stayed unmatched. The CDR3 has 17 residues. The germline V gene has CDR1 SGHTA and CDR2 FQGNSA. CDR3 region: CASSLLAGGPSTGELFF. The CDR3 DNA reads TGTGCCAGCAGCCTTTTAGCGGGGGGGCCCAGCACCGGGGAGCTGTTTTTT.

The rearrangement uses TRBV6-6 and TRBJ1-1; 8 bases match TRBD1. The V gene end was trimmed by 6 bases and the J gene end by 1 base; junction bases not matched to a gene: 7. The CDR3 runs 15 residues. Germline CDR1 reads MNHNY; CDR2 reads SVGAGI (reference sequence). The CDR3 coding sequence is TGTGCCAGCAGCCCATCGGGACAGGAGAACACTGAAGCTTTCTTT. It specifies CASSPSGQENTEAFF.

In this sample, this clone turned up many times. The chain carries TRBV3-1 (or the pseudogene TRBV3-2) and TRBJ2-5; D is undetermined. This CDR3 contains 15 residues. Germline CDR1 is LGHDT and CDR2 is YNNKEL (reference sequence). Deletions cut 1 base from V and 2 bases from J, with 11 bases between. Written as DNA, the CDR3 is TGTGCCAGCAGCCAAGCCCTCTTGCGGCAAGAGACCCAGTACTTC. This translates into CASSQALLRQETQYF.

The chain combines TRBV20-1 with TRBJ1-1; D gene uncertain. Trimming removed 5 bases from V and 7 bases from J, with 11 bases in between. Germline CDR1 and CDR2: DFQATT and SNEGSKA (reference sequence). The CDR3 contains 11 residues. This CDR3 reads CSAAVGLEAFF. CDR3 DNA sequence: TGCAGTGCTGCCGTTGGGCTTGAAGCTTTCTTT.

The chain joins TRBV19 to TRBJ1-2, with 9 nucleotides matching TRBD1. V dropped 5 bases and J dropped 5; count of bases not matched to a gene: 3. The CDR3 covers 13 residues. Germline V gene data show CDR1 as LNHDA and CDR2 as SQIVND (reference sequence). The CDR3 nucleotides are TGTGCCAGTAGTCGCGGGACAGGGTATGGCTACACCTTC. Its protein is CASSRGTGYGYTF.

The V and J genes are TRBV11-2 and TRBJ1-6, with 8 bases lining up with TRBD1. With 5 bases clipped from V and 7 bases from J, the junction kept 7 bases outside the gene matches. CDR1 and CDR2 from the germline V gene are SGHAT and FQNNGV. The CDR3 sequence is 15 residues long. The CDR3 reads CASSPGTGQNSPLHF. In DNA, the CDR3 is TGTGCCAGCAGCCCAGGGACAGGCCAAAATTCACCCCTCCACTTT.

J is TRBJ1-6 and V is TRBV4-1; possibly TRBD1 for D (5 bases). In germline, CDR1 is MGHRA, CDR2 YSYEKL. The CDR3 loop spans 13 amino acids. V lost 0 bases and J lost 8, with 5 bases in between. CDR3 sequence: CASSQDRDSPLHF. DNA for the CDR3: TGCGCCAGCAGCCAAGACAGGGATTCACCCCTCCACTTT.

The chain employs TRBV28 and TRBJ1-1; D call uncertain. This CDR3 is built from 13 residues. The V and J ends lost 5 bases and 5 bases respectively, with 12 bases between them. Germline V gene sequence: CDR1 MDHEN, CDR2 SYDVKM. CDR3 region: CASSPPWRTEAFF. CDR3 sequence (DNA): TGTGCCAGCAGTCCCCCCTGGAGGACTGAAGCTTTCTTT.

This rearrangement joins TRBV5-1 to TRBJ2-7; TRBD1 aligns across 8 bases. CDR3 length equals 12 residues. The V gene end was trimmed by 3 bases and the J gene end by 5 bases; junction bases not matched to a gene: 1. Germline values: CDR1 SGHRS, CDR2 YFSETQ. The CDR3 sequence: CASSSDRDEQYF. The CDR3 region has the DNA TGCGCCAGCAGCTCGGACAGGGACGAGCAGTACTTC.

V is TRBV21-1 and J is TRBJ2-1; the D call in the table, TRBD2, was not verified against the DNA. TRBV21-1 is given as a pseudogene. The CDR3 extends over 14 amino acids. In DNA, the CDR3 is TGTGCCAGCAGCAAAGGACTGGCTCCCGATGAGCAGTTCTTC. Protein: CASSKGLAPDEQFF.